The present T cell receptor (beta chain) was sequenced within a study of PD-1 blockade in mismatch repair-deficient tumors. Trimming at V came to 5 bases and at J to 4 bases, leaving 8 bases not matched to a gene. Germline CDR1 and CDR2: SGHRS and YFSETQ. The CDR3 spans 15 residues. Libraries were prepared by immunoSEQ multiplex PCR; TCRdb keeps only in-frame clonotypes and omits some of them. The sample has over 11,000 clones; about nine tenths are singletons. Indicated time point: identical approximately 11-day culture without peptide (control). This clone was picked up one time. Antigen: not known. The chain has TRBV5-1 and TRBJ1-4; 7 nucleotides line up with TRBD1. The clonotype originates from an adult with mismatch repair-deficient cancer. Sequenced material: cells cultured in vitro, taken from a patient treated with pembrolizumab. The CDR3 reads CASRRPGQNNEKLFF. In nucleotides, the CDR3 is TGCGCCAGCAGACGACCGGGACAGAATAATGAAAAACTGTTTTTT.